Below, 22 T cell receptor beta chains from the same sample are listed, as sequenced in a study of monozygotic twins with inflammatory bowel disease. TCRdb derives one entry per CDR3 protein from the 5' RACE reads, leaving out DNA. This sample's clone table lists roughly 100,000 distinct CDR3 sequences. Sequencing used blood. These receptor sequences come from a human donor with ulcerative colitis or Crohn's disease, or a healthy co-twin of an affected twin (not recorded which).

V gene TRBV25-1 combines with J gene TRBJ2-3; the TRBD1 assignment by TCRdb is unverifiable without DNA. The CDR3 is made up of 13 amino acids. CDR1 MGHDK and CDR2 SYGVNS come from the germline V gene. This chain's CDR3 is CASSEWATDTQYF. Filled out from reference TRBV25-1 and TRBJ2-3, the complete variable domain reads EADIYQTPRYLVIGTGKKITLECSQTMGHDKMYWYQQDPGMELHLIHYSYGVNSTEKGDLSSESTVSRIRTEHFPLTLESARPSHTSQYLCASSEWATDTQYFGPGTRLTVL.

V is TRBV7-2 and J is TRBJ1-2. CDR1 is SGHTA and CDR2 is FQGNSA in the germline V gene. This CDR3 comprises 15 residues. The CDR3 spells CASSLVAPGDYGYTF.

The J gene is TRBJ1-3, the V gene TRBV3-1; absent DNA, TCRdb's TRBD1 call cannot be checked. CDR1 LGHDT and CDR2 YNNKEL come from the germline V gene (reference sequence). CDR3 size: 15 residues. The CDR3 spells CASSPLGSSGNTIYF.

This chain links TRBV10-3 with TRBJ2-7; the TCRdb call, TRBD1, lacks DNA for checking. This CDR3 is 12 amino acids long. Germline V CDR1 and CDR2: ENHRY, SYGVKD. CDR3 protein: CAIAGQGDEQYF.

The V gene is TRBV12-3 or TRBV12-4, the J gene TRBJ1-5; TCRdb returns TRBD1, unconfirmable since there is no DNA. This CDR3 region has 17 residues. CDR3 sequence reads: CASSLSPGQLHNQPQHF.

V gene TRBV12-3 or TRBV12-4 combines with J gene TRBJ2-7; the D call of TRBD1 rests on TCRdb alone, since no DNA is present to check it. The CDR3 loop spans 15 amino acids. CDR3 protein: CASRTWTGVGYEQYF.

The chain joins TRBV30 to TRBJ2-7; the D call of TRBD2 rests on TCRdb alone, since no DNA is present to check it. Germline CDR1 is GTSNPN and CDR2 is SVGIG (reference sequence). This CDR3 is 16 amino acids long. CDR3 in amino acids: CAWSVAGLRAAGEQYF.

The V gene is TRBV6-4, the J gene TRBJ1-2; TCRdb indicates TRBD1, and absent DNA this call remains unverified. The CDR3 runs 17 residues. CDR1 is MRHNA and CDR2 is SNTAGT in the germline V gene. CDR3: CASYTPLLKGRRGGYTF.

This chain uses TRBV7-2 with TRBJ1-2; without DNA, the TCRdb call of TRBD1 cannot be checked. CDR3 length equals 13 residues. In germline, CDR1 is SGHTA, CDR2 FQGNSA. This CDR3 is CASRPTGTDGYTF.

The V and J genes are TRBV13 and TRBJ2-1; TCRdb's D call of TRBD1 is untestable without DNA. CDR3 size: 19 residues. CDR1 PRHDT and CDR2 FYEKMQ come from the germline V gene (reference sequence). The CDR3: CASSWTVPTFASSYNEQFF. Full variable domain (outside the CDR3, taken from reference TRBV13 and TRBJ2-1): AAGVIQSPRHLIKEKRETATLKCYPIPRHDTVYWYQQGPGQDPQFLISFYEKMQSDKGSIPDRFSAQQFSDYHSELNMSSLELGDSALYFCASSWTVPTFASSYNEQFFGPGTRLTVL.

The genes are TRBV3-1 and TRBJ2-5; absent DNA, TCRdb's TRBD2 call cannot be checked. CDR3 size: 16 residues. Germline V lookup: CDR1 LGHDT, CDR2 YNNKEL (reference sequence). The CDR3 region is CASSQRTSGGAGTQYF.

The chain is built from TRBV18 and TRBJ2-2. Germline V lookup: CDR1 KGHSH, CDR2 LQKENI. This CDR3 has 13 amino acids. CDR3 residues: CASAVQSAGELFF.

The CDR3 sequence is CASSLPPVETQYF. The chain recombines TRBV5-4 with TRBJ2-5; no DNA is available, so the TRBD1 call from TCRdb remains unchecked. This CDR3 region has 13 residues. The germline V gene encodes CDR1 SGHNT and CDR2 YYREEE (reference sequence).

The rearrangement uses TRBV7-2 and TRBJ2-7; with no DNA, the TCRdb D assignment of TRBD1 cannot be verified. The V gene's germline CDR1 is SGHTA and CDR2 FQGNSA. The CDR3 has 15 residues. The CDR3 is CASSLGIVGVYEQYF.

CDR3 loop: CASSYTGTVNTGELFF. The chain links TRBV6-5 to TRBJ2-2; with no DNA, the TCRdb D assignment of TRBD1 cannot be verified. From germline, CDR1 is MNHEY and CDR2 SVGAGI. The CDR3 is 16 amino acids.

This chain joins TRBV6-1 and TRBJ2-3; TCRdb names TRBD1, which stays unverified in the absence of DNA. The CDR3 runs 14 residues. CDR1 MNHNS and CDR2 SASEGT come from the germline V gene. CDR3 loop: CASSLLPGYDTQYF.

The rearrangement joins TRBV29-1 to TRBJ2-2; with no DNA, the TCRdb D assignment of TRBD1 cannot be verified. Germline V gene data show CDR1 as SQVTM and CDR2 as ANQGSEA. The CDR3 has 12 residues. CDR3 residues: CSGQGSAGELFF.

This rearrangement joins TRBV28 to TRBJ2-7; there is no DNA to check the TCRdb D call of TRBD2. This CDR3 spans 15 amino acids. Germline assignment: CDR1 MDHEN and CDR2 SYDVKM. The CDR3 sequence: CASSTSGRGPGEQYF.

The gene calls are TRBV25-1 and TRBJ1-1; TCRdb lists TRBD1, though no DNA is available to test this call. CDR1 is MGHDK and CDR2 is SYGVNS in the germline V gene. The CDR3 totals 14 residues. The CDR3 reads CASSESLDSTEAFF.

The CDR3 is CASSLGLVKSMNTEAFF. This chain uses TRBV5-1 with TRBJ1-1. CDR1 is SGHRS and CDR2 is YFSETQ in the germline V gene. This CDR3 has 17 residues.

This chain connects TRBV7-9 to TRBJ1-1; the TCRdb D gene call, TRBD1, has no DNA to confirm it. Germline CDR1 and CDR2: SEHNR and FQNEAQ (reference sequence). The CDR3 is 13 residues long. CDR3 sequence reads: CASSWDSSAEAFF.

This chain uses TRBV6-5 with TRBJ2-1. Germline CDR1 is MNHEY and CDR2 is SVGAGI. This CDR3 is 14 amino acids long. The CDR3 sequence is CASSYYDENNEQFF.